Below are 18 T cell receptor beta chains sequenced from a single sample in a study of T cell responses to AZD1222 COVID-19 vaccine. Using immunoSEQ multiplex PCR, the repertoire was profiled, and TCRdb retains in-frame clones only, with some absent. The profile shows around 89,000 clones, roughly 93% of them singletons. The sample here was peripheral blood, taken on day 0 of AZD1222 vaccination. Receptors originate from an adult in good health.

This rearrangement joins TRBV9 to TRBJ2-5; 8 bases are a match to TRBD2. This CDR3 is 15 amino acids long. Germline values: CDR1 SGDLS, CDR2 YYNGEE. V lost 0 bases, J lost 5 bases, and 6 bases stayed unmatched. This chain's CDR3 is CASSVAGGPGETQYF. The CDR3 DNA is TGTGCCAGCAGCGTAGCGGGGGGGCCAGGGGAGACCCAGTACTTC.

Written as DNA, the CDR3 is TGTGCCATCAGTCCCCTCGATTCAGCCGAAAAACTGTTTTTT. Translated, it gives CAISPLDSAEKLFF. The chain combines TRBV10-3 with TRBJ1-4; D uncertain. CDR1 and CDR2 from the germline V gene are ENHRY and SYGVKD. Trimming cost V 5 bases and J 8 bases, with 15 bases left between them. This CDR3 region has 14 residues.

Written as DNA, the CDR3 is TGTGCCAGCAGTGAAGCGGGGACAGATAATTCACCCCTCCACTTT. It codes for CASSEAGTDNSPLHF. This chain links TRBV6-1 with TRBJ1-6; TRBD1 matches 7 bases. The germline V gene has CDR1 MNHNS and CDR2 SASEGT. V lost 0 bases to trimming and J lost 5 bases; unmatched junction nucleotides: 1. The CDR3 loop spans 15 amino acids.

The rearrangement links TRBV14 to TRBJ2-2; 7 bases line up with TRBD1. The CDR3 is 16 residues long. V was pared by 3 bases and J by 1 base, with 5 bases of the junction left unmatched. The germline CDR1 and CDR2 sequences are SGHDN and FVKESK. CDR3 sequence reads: CASSQVGTENTGELFF. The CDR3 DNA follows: TGTGCCAGCAGCCAGGTTGGGACAGAGAACACCGGGGAGCTGTTTTTT. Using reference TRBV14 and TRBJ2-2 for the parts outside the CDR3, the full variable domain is EAGVTQFPSHSVIEKGQTVTLRCDPISGHDNLYWYRRVMGKEIKFLLHFVKESKQDESGMPNNRFLAERTGGTYSTLKVQPAELEDSGVYFCASSQVGTENTGELFFGEGSRLTVL.

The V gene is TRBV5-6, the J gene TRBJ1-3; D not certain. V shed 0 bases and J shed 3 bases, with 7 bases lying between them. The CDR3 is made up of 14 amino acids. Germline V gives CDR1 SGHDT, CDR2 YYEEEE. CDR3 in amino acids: CASSLATFGNTIYF. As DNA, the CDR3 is TGTGCCAGCAGCTTGGCGACTTTTGGAAACACCATATATTTT. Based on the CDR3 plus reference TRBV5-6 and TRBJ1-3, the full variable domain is DAGVTQSPTHLIKTRGQQVTLRCSPKSGHDTVSWYQQALGQGPQFIFQYYEEEERQRGNFPDRFSGHQFPNYSSELNVNALLLGDSALYLCASSLATFGNTIYFGEGSWLTVV.

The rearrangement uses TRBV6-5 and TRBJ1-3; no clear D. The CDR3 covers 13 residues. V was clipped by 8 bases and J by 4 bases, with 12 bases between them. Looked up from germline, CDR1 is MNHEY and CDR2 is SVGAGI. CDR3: CASSSPGGNTIYF. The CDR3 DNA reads TGTGCCAGCTCCTCCCCCGGCGGAAACACCATATATTTT.

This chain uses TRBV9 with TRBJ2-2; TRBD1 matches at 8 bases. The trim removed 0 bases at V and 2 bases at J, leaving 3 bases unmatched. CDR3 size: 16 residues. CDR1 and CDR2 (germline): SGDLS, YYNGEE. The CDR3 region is CASSVGTGLNTGELFF. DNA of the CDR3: TGTGCCAGCAGCGTAGGGACAGGGCTTAACACCGGGGAGCTGTTTTTT. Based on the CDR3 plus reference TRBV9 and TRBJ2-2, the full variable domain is DSGVTQTPKHLITATGQRVTLRCSPRSGDLSVYWYQQSLDQGLQFLIQYYNGEERAKGNILERFSAQQFPDLHSELNLSSLELGDSALYFCASSVGTGLNTGELFFGEGSRLTVL.

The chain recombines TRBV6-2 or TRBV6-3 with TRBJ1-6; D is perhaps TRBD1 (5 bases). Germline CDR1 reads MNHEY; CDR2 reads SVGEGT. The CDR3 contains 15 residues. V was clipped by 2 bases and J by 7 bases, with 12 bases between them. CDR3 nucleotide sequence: TGTGCCAGCAGTTACGGCGGGACTCAAAATTCACCCCTCCACTTT. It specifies CASSYGGTQNSPLHF.

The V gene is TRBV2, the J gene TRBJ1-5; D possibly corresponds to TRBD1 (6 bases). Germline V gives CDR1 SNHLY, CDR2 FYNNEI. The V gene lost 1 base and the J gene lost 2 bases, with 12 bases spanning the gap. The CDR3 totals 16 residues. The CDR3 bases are TGTGCCAGCAGTGAAGACAGGGCGGCTGGCAATCAGCCCCAGCATTTT. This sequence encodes CASSEDRAAGNQPQHF. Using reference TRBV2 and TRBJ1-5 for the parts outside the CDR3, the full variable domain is EPEVTQTPSHQVTQMGQEVILRCVPISNHLYFYWYRQILGQKVEFLVSFYNNEISEKSEIFDDQFSVERPDGSNFTLKIRSTKLEDSAMYFCASSEDRAAGNQPQHFGDGTRLSIL.

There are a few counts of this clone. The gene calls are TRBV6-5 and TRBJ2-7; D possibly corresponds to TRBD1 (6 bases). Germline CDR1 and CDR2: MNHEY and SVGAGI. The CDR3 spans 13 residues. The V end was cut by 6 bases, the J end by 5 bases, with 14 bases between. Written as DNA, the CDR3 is TGTGCCAGCAGGCGTACAGGGAACGACGAGCAGTACTTC. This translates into CASRRTGNDEQYF.

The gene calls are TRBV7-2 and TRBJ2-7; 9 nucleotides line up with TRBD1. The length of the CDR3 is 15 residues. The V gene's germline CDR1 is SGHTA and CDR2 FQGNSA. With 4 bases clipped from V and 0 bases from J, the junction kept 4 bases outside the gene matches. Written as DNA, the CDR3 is TGTGCCAGCAGCTCAGGACAGGGGAGCTCCTACGAGCAGTACTTC. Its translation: CASSSGQGSSYEQYF.

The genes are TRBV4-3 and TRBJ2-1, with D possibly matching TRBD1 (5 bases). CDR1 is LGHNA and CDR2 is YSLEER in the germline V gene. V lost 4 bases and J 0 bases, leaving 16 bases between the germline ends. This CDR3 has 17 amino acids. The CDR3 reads CASSPQGRAVSYNEQFF. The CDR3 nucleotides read TGCGCCAGCAGCCCCCAGGGCAGGGCGGTCTCCTACAATGAGCAGTTCTTC.

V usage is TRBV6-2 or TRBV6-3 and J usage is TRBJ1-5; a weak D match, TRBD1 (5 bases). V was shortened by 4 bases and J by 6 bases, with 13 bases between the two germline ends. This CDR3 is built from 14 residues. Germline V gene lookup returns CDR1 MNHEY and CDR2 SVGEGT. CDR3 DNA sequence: TGTGCCAGCAGTTGGGGCAGAGGGAGTCAGCCCCAGCATTTT. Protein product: CASSWGRGSQPQHF.

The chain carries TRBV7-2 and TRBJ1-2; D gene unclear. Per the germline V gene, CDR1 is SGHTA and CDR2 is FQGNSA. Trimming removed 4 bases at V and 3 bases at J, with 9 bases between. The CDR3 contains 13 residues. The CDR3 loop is CASSSYVDYGYTF. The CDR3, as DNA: TGTGCCAGCAGCTCGTACGTTGACTATGGCTACACCTTC.

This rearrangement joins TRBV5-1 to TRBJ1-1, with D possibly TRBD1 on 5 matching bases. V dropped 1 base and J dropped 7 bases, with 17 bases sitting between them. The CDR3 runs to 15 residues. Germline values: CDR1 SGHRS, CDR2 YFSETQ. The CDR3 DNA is TGCGCCAGCAGCTTGTTGGGGGGGTCCCCCCGTGAAGCTTTCTTT. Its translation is CASSLLGGSPREAFF. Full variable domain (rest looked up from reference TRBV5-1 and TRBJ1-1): KAGVTQTPRYLIKTRGQQVTLSCSPISGHRSVSWYQQTPGQGLQFLFEYFSETQRNKGNFPGRFSGRQFSNSRSEMNVSTLELGDSALYLCASSLLGGSPREAFFGQGTRLTVV.

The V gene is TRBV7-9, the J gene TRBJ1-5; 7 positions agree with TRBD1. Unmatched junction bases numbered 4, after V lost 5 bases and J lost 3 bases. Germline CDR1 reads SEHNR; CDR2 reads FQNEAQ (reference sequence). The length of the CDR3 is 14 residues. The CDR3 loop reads CASSVGQVNQPQHF. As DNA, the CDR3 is TGTGCCAGCAGCGTCGGACAGGTCAATCAGCCCCAGCATTTT.

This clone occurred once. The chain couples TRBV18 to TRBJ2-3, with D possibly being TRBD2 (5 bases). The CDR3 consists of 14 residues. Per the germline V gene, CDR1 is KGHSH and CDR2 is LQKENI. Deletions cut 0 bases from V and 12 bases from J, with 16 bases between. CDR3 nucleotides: TGTGCCAGCTCACCACCGAGAAGGGAGCCGGGCCAGTATTTT. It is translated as CASSPPRREPGQYF.

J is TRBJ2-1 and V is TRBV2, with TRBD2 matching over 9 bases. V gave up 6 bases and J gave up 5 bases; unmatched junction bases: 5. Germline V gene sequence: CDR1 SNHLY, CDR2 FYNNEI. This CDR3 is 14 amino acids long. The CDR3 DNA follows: TGTGCCAGCAGAGTCCGCGGGGGGGACAATGAGCAGTTCTTC. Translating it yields CASRVRGGDNEQFF.